A selection of T cell receptor beta chains follows, all from one sample in a study of T-cell memory formation after mild COVID-19. TCRdb called the 5' RACE reads again in MiXCR, with one record for every CDR3 protein. The sample lists roughly 600,000 distinct CDR3 sequences; more than 15% were seen once. The sample consisted of PBMCs or a T cell subset sorted from them (not recorded which). These receptor sequences come from an adult woman who had mild COVID-19 (a few samples of this study predate the infection). Cell type and time point are not known. The CDR3 runs from the conserved cysteine through the conserved F or W. D genes are given only for firm matches. Not every row has a clone size; where given, it reads once, few, many or a size class.

clone size	J gene	V gene	D gene	CDR3 DNA	CDR3 protein
NA	TRBJ2-1	TRBV29-1	NA	TGCAGCGTTGGGACAGATTCCTACAATGAGCAGTTCTTC	CSVGTDSYNEQFF
NA	TRBJ1-1	TRBV5-1	TRBD1	TGCGCCAGCAGCGAGGGACAGGGGCGAACTGAAGCTTTCTTT	CASSEGQGRTEAFF
few	TRBJ2-6	TRBV3-1	NA	TGTGCCAGCAGCCAGACCCGTGGCTCTGGGGCCAACGTCCTGACTTTC	CASSQTRGSGANVLTF
NA	TRBJ2-1	TRBV5-1	TRBD1	TGCGCCAGCAGCACAGGGGGCTTTTACAACAATGAGCAGTTCTTC	CASSTGGFYNNEQFF
NA	TRBJ1-1	TRBV5-1	NA	TGCGCCAGCAGCGCTTTGAGGGGAGGGTATACTGAAGCTTTCTTT	CASSALRGGYTEAFF
NA	TRBJ2-7	TRBV4-2	NA	TGTGCCAGCAGCCAAGATAGGGGTTCGAGCTCCTACGAGCAGTACTTC	CASSQDRGSSSYEQYF
NA	TRBJ2-1	TRBV12-3/TRBV12-4	NA	TGTGCCAGCAGTTTAGACGAGTACAATGAGCAGTTCTTC	CASSLDEYNEQFF
NA	TRBJ2-4	TRBV27	NA	TGTGCCAGCAGTTTATCGGACAGCTCAAGGAACATTCAGTACTTC	CASSLSDSSRNIQYF
many	TRBJ1-1	TRBV7-6	NA	TGTGCCAGCAGCCCGGGCCTGGCAGTCTTTATGAACACTGAAGCTTTCTTT	CASSPGLAVFMNTEAFF
few	TRBJ2-7	TRBV7-9	TRBD2	TGTGCCAGCAGCAAAACCGGGACTAGAGTAGGGGAGCAGTACTTC	CASSKTGTRVGEQYF
few	TRBJ2-2	TRBV6-6	TRBD2	TGTGCCAGCACTCTACTAGCGGCGAACACCGGGGAGCTGTTTTTT	CASTLLAANTGELFF
few	TRBJ1-1	TRBV7-2	NA	TGTGCCAGCAGCTGGGGTTTTGCAGGGAGTAAGAACACTGAAGCTTTCTTT	CASSWGFAGSKNTEAFF
many	TRBJ2-5	TRBV6-5	NA	TGTGCCAGCAGTCCCTTACTGGAAAGGGGCGGAGGGGAGACCCAGTACTTC	CASSPLLERGGGETQYF
NA	TRBJ2-3	TRBV2	NA	TGTGCCAGCAACAGGGGGGGAGATACGCAGTATTTT	CASNRGGDTQYF
NA	TRBJ1-1	TRBV12-3/TRBV12-4	TRBD1	TGTGCCAGCACCCTCCTCGTGGGACAGGGGGACACTGAAGCTTTCTTT	CASTLLVGQGDTEAFF
many	TRBJ1-1	TRBV6-1	NA	TGTGCCAGCAGTGAAGATCTGGGGCGCGTCTCTGAAGCTTTCTTT	CASSEDLGRVSEAFF
few	TRBJ1-5	TRBV15	TRBD1	TGTGCCACCAGCAGAGAAGCCAGGGGGCAGCCCCAGCATTTT	CATSREARGQPQHF
NA	TRBJ1-3	TRBV18	NA	TGTGCCAGCTCACCGGGCGGCCCTGGAAACACCATATATTTT	CASSPGGPGNTIYF
NA	TRBJ2-2	TRBV18	NA	TGTGCCAGATCACAGAGGACTCCTAACACCGGGGAGCTGTTTTTT	CARSQRTPNTGELFF
NA	TRBJ2-1	TRBV5-5	NA	TGTGCCAGCAGCGGTAACTATAATATGTATGAGCAGTTCTTC	CASSGNYNMYEQFF
NA	TRBJ2-1	TRBV5-5	TRBD2	TGTGCCAGCAGCTCACCGGTTCTAGCGGGAGAAGAAGGGTACAATGAGCAGTTCTTC	CASSSPVLAGEEGYNEQFF
many	TRBJ2-2	TRBV5-1	NA	TGCGCCAGCAGCTCAGCGGCCAACACCGGGGAGCTGTTTTTT	CASSSAANTGELFF
NA	TRBJ2-3	TRBV2	NA	TGTGCCAGCAGAGGAGGGAGGTTGGTAGCGGGCACAGATACGCAGTATTTT	CASRGGRLVAGTDTQYF
few	TRBJ2-3	TRBV9	NA	TGTGCCAGCAGCGTGAGAGGGGCCGGCACAGATACGCAGTATTTT	CASSVRGAGTDTQYF
many	TRBJ2-5	TRBV5-1	NA	TGCGCCAGCAGCCCGACGGGCGAGACCCAGTACTTC	CASSPTGETQYF
few	TRBJ1-6	TRBV4-1	NA	TGCGCCAGCAGCCAGTTTTTATCGGAGAATTCACCCCTCCACTTT	CASSQFLSENSPLHF
NA	TRBJ2-7	TRBV19	TRBD2	TGTGCCAGTAGTTTCGGACTAGCGGGAAGCTACGAGCAGTACTTC	CASSFGLAGSYEQYF
few	TRBJ2-7	TRBV12-3/TRBV12-4	NA	TGTGCCAGCAGACAGGGGAGGGCCTACGAGCAGTACTTC	CASRQGRAYEQYF